A selection of T cell receptor beta chains follows, all from one sample in a study of blood T cell repertoires in COVID-19. Data came from immunoSEQ multiplex PCR; TCRdb stores just in-frame clones and leaves some out. The table shows around 56,000 clones, with under 85% occurring only once. The sequencing input was peripheral blood. The source of these receptors is a man aged 55 to 70 with acute or convalescent COVID-19. Both conserved end residues are part of each CDR3. Fields, in order: J gene, CDR3 length, D gene, V gene, clone size, CDR3 DNA, CDR3 protein. A D gene is named only where the DNA matches it firmly. A clone size is listed for some rows: how often the clone was seen (once, few, many), or a class if it is expanded.

>TRBJ2-2|13|-|TRBV7-2|few
TGTGCCAGCAGCCTAACTAAGGCCGGGGAGCTGTTTTTT
CASSLTKAGELFF
>TRBJ2-6|11|-|TRBV30|-
TGTGCCTGGAGTGTACTGAACGTCCTGACTTTC
CAWSVLNVLTF
>TRBJ2-7|15|-|TRBV4-2|-
TGTGCCAGCAGCCAAGACCTTTCCCCCTCCTACGAGCAGTACTTC
CASSQDLSPSYEQYF
>TRBJ2-7|15|-|TRBV19|few
TGTGCCAGTAGTTCCGGGACGGAGGGGCTCGACGAGCAGTACTTC
CASSSGTEGLDEQYF
>TRBJ2-7|16|TRBD2|TRBV7-2|-
TGTGCCAGCAGCACCGGGACTAGCGGGTACCCCTACGAGCAGTACTTC
CASSTGTSGYPYEQYF
>TRBJ2-5|19|TRBD2|TRBV5-1|-
TGCGCCAGCAGCTCCCTGGACTTAAAGCGGGGGGGAATCCAAGAGACCCAGTACTTC
CASSSLDLKRGGIQETQYF
>TRBJ1-2|15|-|TRBV11-2|-
TGTGCCAGCAGCTTAGGGACAAAAAACGGCTATGGCTACACCTTC
CASSLGTKNGYGYTF
>TRBJ2-5|14|-|TRBV9|-
TGTGCCAGCAGCGCGATATACAGCCAAGAGACCCAGTACTTC
CASSAIYSQETQYF
>TRBJ1-1|11|-|TRBV30|-
TGTGCCTGGAGTGCTACAGGGTTAGCTTTCTTT
CAWSATGLAFF
>TRBJ2-7|14|TRBD1|TRBV28|-
TGTGCCACTCGGGGACAGGGGGCTTCCTACGAGCAGTACTTC
CATRGQGASYEQYF
>TRBJ1-2|13|-|TRBV10-3|-
TGTGCCATCAGTGAGTACGCAGGGTATGGCTACACCTTC
CAISEYAGYGYTF
>TRBJ1-1|16|-|TRBV30|-
TGTGCCTGGAGTCCATGGGCCCAAGTCTTGAACACTGAAGCTTTCTTT
CAWSPWAQVLNTEAFF
>TRBJ1-4|13|-|TRBV19|-
TGTGCCAGTACAGATGGGTTAGCAAGAAAACTGTTTTTT
CASTDGLARKLFF
>TRBJ1-5|15|TRBD1|TRBV19|once
TGTGCCAGTAGGTGGACAGGCGATAGCAATCAGCCCCAGCATTTT
CASRWTGDSNQPQHF
>TRBJ1-3|17|-|TRBV11-2|-
TGTGCCAGCAGCCAGGCCCCACAGGGTAGATCTGGAAACACCATATATTTT
CASSQAPQGRSGNTIYF
>TRBJ2-2|16|-|TRBV27|-
TGTGCCAGCAGTTTGAGCTTTACCTCGAACACCGGGGAGCTGTTTTTT
CASSLSFTSNTGELFF
>TRBJ2-1|13|TRBD1|TRBV10-3|-
TGTGCCATCAGTGTTCAGGGGGACAATGAGCAGTTCTTC
CAISVQGDNEQFF
>TRBJ2-7|17|-|TRBV5-6|-
TGTGCCAGCAGCTTGGAATGGGGTCGAGGGAAGGTAAACGAGCAGTACTTC
CASSLEWGRGKVNEQYF
>TRBJ2-3|17|TRBD2|TRBV4-2|-
TGTGCCAGCAGCCAGTCGACTAGCGGGGGTTCCACAGATACGCAGTATTTT
CASSQSTSGGSTDTQYF
>TRBJ2-3|15|TRBD2|TRBV27|-
TGTGCCAGCAGTTTTAGCGGGGGGAACACAGATACGCAGTATTTT
CASSFSGGNTDTQYF
>TRBJ2-1|14|TRBD2|TRBV7-3|-
TGTGCCAGCAGCGATAGCGGGGGGGGCAATGAGCAGTTCTTC
CASSDSGGGNEQFF
>TRBJ2-7|14|TRBD2|TRBV7-2|few
TGTGCCAGCAGCTACTCTAGCGGCGGTTACGAGCAGTACTTC
CASSYSSGGYEQYF
>TRBJ2-2|17|-|TRBV18|-
TGTGCCAGCTCACCACTAGCCCTGACAGGAAGGTCCGGGGAGCTGTTTTTT
CASSPLALTGRSGELFF
>TRBJ2-5|11|-|TRBV2|-
TGTGCCAGCACCCCTCGGGAGACCCAGTACTTC
CASTPRETQYF
>TRBJ2-3|14|-|TRBV9|-
TGTGCCAGCAGCGTTCTGGCCCTCACAGATACGCAGTATTTT
CASSVLALTDTQYF
>TRBJ1-2|15|-|TRBV5-4|-
TGTGCCAGCAGCTTGGAATGGACACCTTCTTATGGCTACACCTTC
CASSLEWTPSYGYTF
>TRBJ2-5|15|TRBD2|TRBV30|few
TGTGCCTGGAGTTCGGCTAGCGGGGGGGAAGAGACCCAGTACTTC
CAWSSASGGEETQYF
>TRBJ1-4|15|-|TRBV7-2|-
TGTGCCAGCAGCTTAGAGAGAGCAACTAATGAAAAACTGTTTTTT
CASSLERATNEKLFF
>TRBJ2-3|15|TRBD2|TRBV4-1|once
TGCGCCAGCAGCCAAGCAACTAGCGGGGGATCAGCGCAGTATTTT
CASSQATSGGSAQYF
>TRBJ2-1|17|TRBD2|TRBV6-6|-
TGTGCCAGCAGTCGCCCGGCCGGGACTAGCCCATACAATGAGCAGTTCTTC
CASSRPAGTSPYNEQFF
>TRBJ1-2|13|-|TRBV11-1|-
TGTGCCAGCAGCTTAGTCCGGGACACCGACTACACCTTC
CASSLVRDTDYTF
>TRBJ1-1|13|-|TRBV11-3|-
TGTGCCAGCAGTTTTCAGGGAAACACTGAAGCTTTCTTT
CASSFQGNTEAFF
>TRBJ1-5|14|-|TRBV11-2|-
TGTGCCAGCAGTGACGGGACGGGGGAGAGGCCCCAGCATTTT
CASSDGTGERPQHF
>TRBJ1-1|14|-|TRBV5-1|few
TGCGCCAGCAGAGGAGAAGGACATTTAAATGAAGCTTTCTTT
CASRGEGHLNEAFF
>TRBJ1-2|15|TRBD1|TRBV2|-
TGTGCCAGACATGAGACAGGGGCGGTTAACTATGGCTACACCTTC
CARHETGAVNYGYTF
>TRBJ2-3|16|TRBD1|TRBV9|few
TGTGCCAGCAGCGTATCCGGGACAGCTAGCACAGATACGCAGTATTTT
CASSVSGTASTDTQYF
>TRBJ1-4|14|TRBD1|TRBV9|-
TGTGCCAGCAGCTGGGGGACAGGGGAAAAAAAACTGTTTTTT
CASSWGTGEKKLFF
>TRBJ2-7|17|TRBD2|TRBV4-1|few
TGCGCCAGCAGCCAGGGGCCCTCGGGGGGGCCTTACGGCGAGCAGTACTTC
CASSQGPSGGPYGEQYF
>TRBJ1-1|13|-|TRBV5-4|-
TGTGCCAGCAGCTTGGACGGGAGGACTGAAGCTTTCTTT
CASSLDGRTEAFF
>TRBJ2-7|16|TRBD1|TRBV19|-
TGTGCCAGTAGCCTACAGGGGTCGTTCAGCTCCTACGAGCAGTACTTC
CASSLQGSFSSYEQYF
>TRBJ1-4|13|-|TRBV5-4|-
TGTGCCAGCAGACCGACGGGGGACGAAAAACTGTTTTTT
CASRPTGDEKLFF
>TRBJ2-1|15|-|TRBV7-2|-
TGTGCCAGCAGCTTCCGAGGGGGGGCGTACAATGAGCAGTTCTTC
CASSFRGGAYNEQFF
>TRBJ1-4|15|TRBD1|TRBV5-4|-
TGTGCCAGCAGCTTGCCAGGGGGCGATCGTGAAAAACTGTTTTTT
CASSLPGGDREKLFF
>TRBJ2-3|13|-|TRBV6-2/TRBV6-3|-
TGTGCCAGCAGTTTCCCTGGCACAGATACGCAGTATTTT
CASSFPGTDTQYF
>TRBJ1-2|13|-|TRBV12-3/TRBV12-4|-
TGTGCCAGCAGTTGGACAGCGGAGGAGGGCTACACCTTC
CASSWTAEEGYTF